These T cell receptor beta chains were read from a single sample in a study of T cell responses to AZD1222 COVID-19 vaccine. TCRdb's copy holds only in-frame clones and misses some; the assay was immunoSEQ multiplex PCR. The sample contains some 150,000 clones, more than 70% of which appear only once. The sequenced sample was peripheral blood, obtained on day 0 of MenACWY control vaccination. These receptors all come from an adult in good health. Each CDR3 is given with its conserved first and last residue. The D gene is left open where the match is weak. Size is omitted from some rows. Given values are once, few, many or a class for expanded clones.

length	V	D	size	J	CDR3	DNA
13	TRBV29-1	.	.	TRBJ1-2	CSVERRDSYGYTF	TGCAGCGTTGAACGGCGAGACAGCTATGGCTACACCTTC
14	TRBV24-1	TRBD1	.	TRBJ2-3	CATRGQGPPDTQYF	TGTGCCACGAGGGGACAGGGGCCTCCAGATACGCAGTATTTT
13	TRBV19	.	.	TRBJ2-3	CASSVNMPDTQYF	TGTGCCAGTAGTGTAAACATGCCAGATACGCAGTATTTT
14	TRBV5-3	.	.	TRBJ2-4	CARSRAGAKNIQYF	TGTGCCAGAAGCCGGGCGGGGGCCAAAAACATTCAGTACTTC
14	TRBV9	.	.	TRBJ1-5	CASSAQYSNQPQHF	TGTGCCAGCAGCGCACAGTATAGCAATCAGCCCCAGCATTTT
15	TRBV2	.	.	TRBJ1-5	CASSQGTTGGRPQHF	TGTGCCAGCAGCCAAGGCACGACAGGAGGTCGGCCCCAGCATTTT
13	TRBV6-2/TRBV6-3	TRBD1	.	TRBJ1-6	CASSSQGDSPLHF	TGTGCCAGCAGTTCCCAGGGGGATTCACCCCTCCACTTT
16	TRBV15	.	.	TRBJ2-1	CATSRDRWRYYNEQFF	TGTGCCACCAGCAGAGATAGGTGGAGGTACTACAATGAGCAGTTCTTC
15	TRBV5-1	.	.	TRBJ1-6	CASSLEALRYSPLHF	TGCGCCAGCAGCTTGGAAGCACTGAGATATTCACCCCTCCACTTT
12	TRBV12-3/TRBV12-4	.	.	TRBJ1-2	CASSPGGYGYTF	TGTGCCAGCAGTCCGGGCGGCTATGGCTACACCTTC
16	TRBV19	.	.	TRBJ1-5	CASKRAGGNSNQPQHF	TGTGCCAGTAAACGCGCCGGGGGCAATAGCAATCAGCCCCAGCATTTT
18	TRBV14	.	.	TRBJ1-2	CASSQMGGARLPNYGYTF	TGTGCCAGCAGCCAGATGGGGGGCGCCAGATTGCCTAACTATGGCTACACCTTC
13	TRBV4-1	.	.	TRBJ1-1	CASSQVIITEAFF	TGCGCCAGCAGCCAAGTAATAATCACTGAAGCTTTCTTT
13	TRBV19	.	.	TRBJ2-3	CASSIGGEDTQYF	TGTGCCAGTAGTATAGGGGGCGAAGATACGCAGTATTTT
12	TRBV3-1/TRBV3-2	.	.	TRBJ1-3	CASSQGGNTIYF	TGTGCCAGCAGCCAAGGTGGAAACACCATATATTTT
17	TRBV27	TRBD2	.	TRBJ2-1	CASSLHTSGISYNEQFF	TGTGCCAGCAGTTTACATACTAGCGGGATTTCCTACAATGAGCAGTTCTTC
13	TRBV28	.	.	TRBJ1-2	CASSQGRDYGYTF	TGTGCCAGCAGCCAGGGTCGAGACTATGGCTACACCTTC
15	TRBV5-5	.	.	TRBJ1-2	CASSLLQLANYGYTF	TGTGCCAGCAGCTTGTTGCAGTTAGCTAACTATGGCTACACCTTC
15	TRBV6-5	.	.	TRBJ1-3	CASSYSQFSGNTIYF	TGTGCCAGCAGTTATAGCCAGTTCTCTGGAAACACCATATATTTT
14	TRBV9	.	once	TRBJ1-4	CASSAEGLNEKLFF	TGTGCCAGCAGCGCCGAAGGCTTAAATGAAAAACTGTTTTTT
13	TRBV6-5	.	.	TRBJ1-1	CASSYPGATEAFF	TGTGCCAGCAGTTACCCAGGGGCCACTGAAGCTTTCTTT
15	TRBV5-5	.	.	TRBJ1-4	CASSLDGRANGELFF	TGTGCCAGCAGCTTGGATGGCAGAGCTAATGGAGAACTGTTTTTT
15	TRBV9	TRBD2	few	TRBJ2-1	CASSPSGGARNEQFF	TGTGCCAGCAGCCCGAGCGGGGGGGCCCGCAATGAGCAGTTCTTC